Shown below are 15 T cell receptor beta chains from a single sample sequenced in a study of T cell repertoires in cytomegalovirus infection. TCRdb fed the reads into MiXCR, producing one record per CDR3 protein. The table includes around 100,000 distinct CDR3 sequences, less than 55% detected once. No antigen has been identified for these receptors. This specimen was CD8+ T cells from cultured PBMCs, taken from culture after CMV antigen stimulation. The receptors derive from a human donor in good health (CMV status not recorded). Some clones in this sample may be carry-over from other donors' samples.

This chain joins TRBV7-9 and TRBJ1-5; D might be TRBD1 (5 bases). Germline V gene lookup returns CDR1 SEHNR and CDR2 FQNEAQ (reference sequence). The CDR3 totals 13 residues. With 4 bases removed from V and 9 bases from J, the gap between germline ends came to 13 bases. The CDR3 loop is CASSSLMGGPQHF. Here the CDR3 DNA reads TGTGCCAGCAGCTCATTGATGGGGGGGCCCCAGCATTTT.

The CDR3 bases are TGTGCCAGCAGCTTAGTGAGGGATAGTGCTGGAAACACCATATATTTT. Translation gives CASSLVRDSAGNTIYF. The J gene is TRBJ1-3, the V gene TRBV7-6; D remains ambiguous. V was cut by 1 base and J by 2 bases, with 12 bases left in between. The CDR3 sequence is 16 residues long. The germline V gene has CDR1 SGHVS and CDR2 FNYEAQ. Complete variable domain (other parts from reference TRBV7-6 and TRBJ1-3): GAGVSQSPRYKVTKRGQDVALRCDPISGHVSLYWYRQALGQGPEFLTYFNYEAQQDKSGLPNDRFSAERPEGSISTLTIQRTEQRDSAMYRCASSLVRDSAGNTIYFGEGSWLTVV.

Written as DNA, the CDR3 is TGTGCCACCAGTTACGGGGGAGCGGGGGATTTGGATGAGCAGTTCTTC. As protein: CATSYGGAGDLDEQFF. The chain carries TRBV24-1 and TRBJ2-1; 8 bases agree with TRBD2. J was trimmed by 8 bases and V by 6 bases; bases with no gene match: 14. Germline CDR1 reads KGHDR; CDR2 reads SFDVKD. This CDR3 comprises 16 residues.

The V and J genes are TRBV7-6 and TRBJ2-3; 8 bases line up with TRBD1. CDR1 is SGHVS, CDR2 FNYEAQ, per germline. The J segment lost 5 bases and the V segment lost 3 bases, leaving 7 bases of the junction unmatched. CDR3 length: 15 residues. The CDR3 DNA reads TGTGCCAGCAGCTTGGAGGCAGGGGGCCGAGATACGCAGTATTTT. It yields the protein CASSLEAGGRDTQYF.

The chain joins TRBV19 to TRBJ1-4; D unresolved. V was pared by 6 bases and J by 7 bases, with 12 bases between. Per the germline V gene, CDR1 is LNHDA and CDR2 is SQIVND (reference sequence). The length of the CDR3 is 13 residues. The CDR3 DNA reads TGTGCCAGTAGCTCCCGGGCGGGTGAAAAACTGTTTTTT. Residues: CASSSRAGEKLFF.

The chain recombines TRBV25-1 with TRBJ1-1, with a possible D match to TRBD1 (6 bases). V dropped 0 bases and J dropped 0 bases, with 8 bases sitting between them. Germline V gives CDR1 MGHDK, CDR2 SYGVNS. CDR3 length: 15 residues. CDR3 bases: TGTGCCAGCAGTGAATATGGGGGCATGAACACTGAAGCTTTCTTT. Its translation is CASSEYGGMNTEAFF.

CDR3 sequence (DNA): TGTGCCATCAGTGAGTACGGACAGGGGGCGATCGAGCAGTACTTC. It translates to CAISEYGQGAIEQYF. The rearrangement links TRBV10-3 to TRBJ2-7; 11 nucleotides agree with TRBD1. Germline trimming cut 1 base from V and 6 bases from J; bases unmatched to any gene: 5. The germline V gene has CDR1 ENHRY and CDR2 SYGVKD. The CDR3 is 15 amino acids.

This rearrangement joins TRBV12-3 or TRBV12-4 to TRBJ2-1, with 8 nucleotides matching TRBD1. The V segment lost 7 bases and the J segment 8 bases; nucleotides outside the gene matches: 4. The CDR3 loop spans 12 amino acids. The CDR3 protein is CASTGGNDEQFF. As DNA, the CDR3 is TGTGCCAGCACAGGGGGCAACGATGAGCAGTTCTTC.

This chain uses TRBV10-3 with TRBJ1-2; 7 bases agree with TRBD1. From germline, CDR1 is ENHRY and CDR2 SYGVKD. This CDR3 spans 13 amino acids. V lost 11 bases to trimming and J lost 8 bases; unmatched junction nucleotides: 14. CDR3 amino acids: CAGNADRMEGYTF. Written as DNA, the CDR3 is TGTGCCGGCAACGCGGACAGGATGGAAGGCTACACCTTC.

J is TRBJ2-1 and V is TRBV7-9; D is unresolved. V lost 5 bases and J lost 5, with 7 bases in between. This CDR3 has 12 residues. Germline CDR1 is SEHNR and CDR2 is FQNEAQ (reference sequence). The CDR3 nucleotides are TGTGCCAGCAGCCCGGACCACAATGAGCAGTTCTTC. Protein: CASSPDHNEQFF.

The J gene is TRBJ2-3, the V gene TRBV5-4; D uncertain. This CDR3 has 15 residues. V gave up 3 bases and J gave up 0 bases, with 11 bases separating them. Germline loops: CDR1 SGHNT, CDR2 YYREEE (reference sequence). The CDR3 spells CASSYRRTSTDTQYF. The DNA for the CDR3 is TGTGCCAGCAGCTACCGACGAACTAGCACAGATACGCAGTATTTT.

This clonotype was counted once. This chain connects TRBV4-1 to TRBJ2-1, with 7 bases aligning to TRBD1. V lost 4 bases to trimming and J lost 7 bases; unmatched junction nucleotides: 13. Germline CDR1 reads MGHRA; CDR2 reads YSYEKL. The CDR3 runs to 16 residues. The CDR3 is CASSLAATGWSNEQFF. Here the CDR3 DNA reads TGCGCCAGCAGCCTCGCCGCGACAGGGTGGTCAAATGAGCAGTTCTTC.

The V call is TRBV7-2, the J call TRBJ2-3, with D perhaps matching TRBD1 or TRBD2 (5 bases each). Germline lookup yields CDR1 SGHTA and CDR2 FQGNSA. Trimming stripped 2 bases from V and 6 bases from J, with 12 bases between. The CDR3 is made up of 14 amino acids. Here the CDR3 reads CASSLLTWGDTQYF. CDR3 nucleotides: TGTGCCAGCAGCTTACTGACTTGGGGGGATACGCAGTATTTT.

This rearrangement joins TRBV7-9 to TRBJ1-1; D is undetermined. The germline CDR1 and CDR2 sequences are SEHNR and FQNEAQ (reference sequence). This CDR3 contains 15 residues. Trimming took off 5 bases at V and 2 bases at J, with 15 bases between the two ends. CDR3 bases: TGTGCCAGCAGCAGCGAGTTACAGTCCAACACTGAAGCTTTCTTT. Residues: CASSSELQSNTEAFF.

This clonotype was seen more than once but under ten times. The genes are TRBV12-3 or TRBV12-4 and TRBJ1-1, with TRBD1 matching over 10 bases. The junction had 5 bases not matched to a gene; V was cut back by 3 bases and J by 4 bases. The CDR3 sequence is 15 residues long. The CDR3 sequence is CASSLTGGLGTEAFF. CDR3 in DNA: TGTGCCAGCAGTTTGACAGGGGGCTTGGGCACTGAAGCTTTCTTT.